Presented here are 22 T cell receptor beta chains from one specimen sequenced in a study of cytomegalovirus exposure and HLA in healthy donors (dated by TCRdb to about 2017). Receptor amplification or capture employed the immunoSEQ multiplex PCR assay. The multiplex PCR relied on a mix of 60 forward primers for TCR Vbeta segments and 13 reverse primers for TCR Jbeta segments. TCRdb took over this immuneACCESS table, retaining in-frame rearrangements with V and J assigned. Such tables are incomplete; in checked studies, under half of the missing clones stem from an unresolved V gene, and the remainder is unexplained. This sample comprises around 130,000 clones, around 70% of them detected only once. 6% to 8.5% of the sample comes from the top ten. The sample taken for sequencing was PBMCs. These receptors all come from a man aged 35-49 years in good health and CMV-seropositive.

The chain combines TRBV2 with TRBJ1-4; 7 nucleotides align to TRBD1. V lost 9 bases, J lost 5 bases, and 12 bases stayed unmatched. Germline values: CDR1 SNHLY, CDR2 FYNNEI. The CDR3 contains 15 residues. The CDR3 sequence: CASLRLAGGNEKLFF. The CDR3 DNA sequence: TGTGCCAGTCTTCGGTTGGCAGGGGGAAATGAAAAACTGTTTTTT.

Only a few counts were recorded for this clone. The gene calls are TRBV11-2 and TRBJ2-2, with TRBD1 identical over 8 bases. In germline, CDR1 is SGHAT, CDR2 FQNNGV. With V trimmed by 6 bases and J by 1 base, 7 bases remained unmatched. The CDR3 covers 16 residues. The CDR3 DNA reads as TGTGCCAGCAGGCCGACAGGGGTCAGGAACACCGGGGAGCTGTTTTTT. It translates to CASRPTGVRNTGELFF.

This clone has more than one count but fewer than ten. Other nucleotide sequences in the sample specify the same CDR3. The chain uses TRBV5-1 and TRBJ2-5, with a tentative D call TRBD2 (5 bases). The CDR3 consists of 14 residues. Germline CDR1 SGHRS, CDR2 YFSETQ. V was pared by 0 bases and J by 2 bases, with 8 bases between. The CDR3 reads CASSLASGQETQYF. The CDR3 DNA reads TGCGCCAGCAGCTTGGCCAGCGGTCAAGAGACCCAGTACTTC.

CDR3 bases: TGTGCCAGTAGTATAGACGTCGACACCTCTGGGGCCAACGTCCTGACTTTC. It codes for CASSIDVDTSGANVLTF. The J gene is TRBJ2-6, the V gene TRBV19; D unclear. V lost 0 bases and J 0 bases, leaving 9 bases between the germline ends. Germline lookup yields CDR1 LNHDA and CDR2 SQIVND (reference sequence). This CDR3 region has 17 residues.

The V and J genes are TRBV25-1 and TRBJ2-1, with a possible D match to TRBD1 (5 bases). Germline CDR1 is MGHDK and CDR2 is SYGVNS. V shed 9 bases and J shed 8 bases, with 26 bases lying between them. The CDR3 length is 16 residues. The CDR3 here is CASIGGQGERYDEQFF. DNA of the CDR3: TGTGCCAGTATAGGTGGCCAGGGTGAGAGGTACGATGAGCAGTTCTTC.

The rearrangement links TRBV19 to TRBJ2-7, with D maybe TRBD1 (5 bases). V shed 3 bases and J shed 2 bases, with 11 bases lying between them. Germline-derived CDR1 and CDR2 are LNHDA and SQIVND (reference sequence). The CDR3 runs to 14 residues. The CDR3 protein is CASSIQGKTYEQYF. CDR3 DNA sequence: TGTGCCAGTAGTATCCAGGGAAAAACCTACGAGCAGTACTTC.

The table lists this clone with a few counts. DNA for the CDR3: TGTGCCAGCAGGGGGGGGACTGGGGCCAACGTCCTGACTTTC. Residues: CASRGGTGANVLTF. The genes are TRBV6-1 and TRBJ2-6, with TRBD2 matching over 7 bases. The germline CDR1 and CDR2 sequences are MNHNS and SASEGT. CDR3 length equals 14 residues. V lost 6 bases and J lost 2; bases outside the gene matches: 1.

The rearrangement uses TRBV27 and TRBJ2-7; 9 nucleotides match TRBD2. CDR3 length: 14 residues. Germline V lookup: CDR1 MNHEY, CDR2 SMNVEV (reference sequence). The V and J ends lost 2 bases and 2 bases, in that order; junction bases with no gene match: 1. CDR3 sequence: CASSLTSGPYEQYF. CDR3 sequence (DNA): TGTGCCAGCAGTTTAACTAGCGGGCCCTACGAGCAGTACTTC.

This clone was seen only a few times. The V gene is TRBV6-1, the J gene TRBJ2-7; the match to TRBD1 covers 9 bases. The CDR3 has 15 residues. Germline CDR1 is MNHNS and CDR2 is SASEGT. V trimming: 6 bases; J trimming: 0 bases; junction bases outside the gene matches: 6. For the CDR3, the DNA is TGTGCCAGCAGAATGGACAGGGGATCCTCCTACGAGCAGTACTTC. Its translation is CASRMDRGSSYEQYF.

V usage is TRBV9 and J usage is TRBJ1-2; tentative D call: TRBD1 (6 bases). V was cut by 0 bases and J by 8 bases, with 11 bases left in between. Germline assignment: CDR1 SGDLS and CDR2 YYNGEE. CDR3 length: 13 residues. This CDR3 reads CASSVEQGYGYTF. Written as DNA, the CDR3 is TGTGCCAGCAGCGTAGAGCAGGGGTACGGCTACACCTTC. Supplemented by reference TRBV9 and TRBJ1-2, the full variable domain reads DSGVTQTPKHLITATGQRVTLRCSPRSGDLSVYWYQQSLDQGLQFLIQYYNGEERAKGNILERFSAQQFPDLHSELNLSSLELGDSALYFCASSVEQGYGYTFGSGTRLTVV.

The rearrangement links TRBV7-9 to TRBJ2-7, with TRBD1 as a possible D gene (5 bases). Trimming took off 4 bases at V and 0 bases at J, with 16 bases between the two ends. Germline-derived CDR1 and CDR2 are SEHNR and FQNEAQ (reference sequence). CDR3 size: 16 residues. The CDR3 sequence: CASSSPQDDSSYEQYF. The CDR3, as DNA: TGTGCCAGCAGCTCCCCCCAAGACGACAGCTCCTACGAGCAGTACTTC.

This sequence joins TRBV6-1 and TRBJ2-7; D unresolved. Germline CDR1 is MNHNS and CDR2 is SASEGT. This CDR3 is 14 amino acids long. V gave up 6 bases and J gave up 2 bases, with 14 bases separating them. For the CDR3, the DNA is TGTGCCAGCAGATCGGAGATACCCACCTACGAGCAGTACTTC. Translation gives CASRSEIPTYEQYF.

This chain joins TRBV5-4 and TRBJ1-2; 7 nucleotides line up with TRBD1. The germline V gene encodes CDR1 SGHNT and CDR2 YYREEE (reference sequence). Trimming at V came to 4 bases and at J to 4 bases, leaving 10 bases not matched to a gene. This CDR3 is built from 15 residues. In nucleotides, the CDR3 is TGTGCCAGCAGCCAAGACAGGGATCAGTCCTATGGCTACACCTTC. As protein: CASSQDRDQSYGYTF.

The chain joins TRBV13 to TRBJ2-5; 8 bases match TRBD2. The J call may be faulty, since TRBJ2-7 better matches the DNA end. This CDR3 contains 16 residues. Per germline, CDR1 PRHDT and CDR2 FYEKMQ (reference sequence). CDR3 sequence reads: CASSSGTPGGLHEQYF. CDR3 coding DNA: TGTGCCAGCAGCTCCGGGACCCCGGGGGGGTTGCACGAGCAGTACTTC.

The rearrangement links TRBV5-1 to TRBJ2-5; 8 nucleotides line up with TRBD1. The J call may be faulty, since TRBJ2-7 better matches the DNA end. From germline, CDR1 is SGHRS and CDR2 YFSETQ. The CDR3 totals 16 residues. For the CDR3, the DNA is TGCGCCAGCAGCGCACACCGGGACAGGATTCGTGACGAGCAGTACTTC. This encodes CASSAHRDRIRDEQYF.

The chain links TRBV7-9 to TRBJ1-2, with 8 bases aligning to TRBD1. CDR1 is SEHNR, CDR2 FQNEAQ, per germline (reference sequence). This CDR3 spans 15 amino acids. The trim removed 0 bases at V and 4 bases at J, leaving 4 bases unmatched. Here the CDR3 reads CASSLAPGQVYGYTF. CDR3 bases: TGTGCCAGCAGCTTAGCCCCGGGACAGGTCTATGGCTACACCTTC.

This sequence joins TRBV7-2 and TRBJ1-1, with a weak D call TRBD1 (6 bases). Trimming stripped 5 bases from V and 7 bases from J, with 14 bases between. The V gene's germline CDR1 is SGHTA and CDR2 FQGNSA. The CDR3 is made up of 13 amino acids. The CDR3 DNA follows: TGTGCCAGCAGCCAAACAGGGACCCGTGAAGCTTTCTTT. It codes for CASSQTGTREAFF. The full variable domain, completed using reference TRBV7-2 and TRBJ1-1, is GAGVSQSPSNKVTEKGKDVELRCDPISGHTALYWYRQSLGQGLEFLIYFQGNSAPDKSGLPSDRFSAERTGGSVSTLTIQRTQQEDSAVYLCASSQTGTREAFFGQGTRLTVV.

The rearrangement links TRBV5-6 to TRBJ2-3; D is perhaps TRBD2 (5 bases). V lost 4 bases and J 14 bases, leaving 20 bases between the germline ends. The germline CDR1 and CDR2 sequences are SGHDT and YYEEEE. CDR3 size: 13 residues. CDR3 sequence: CASSGLGSGVGYF. DNA of the CDR3: TGTGCCAGCAGCGGCCTTGGCAGCGGTGTTGGGTATTTT. The full variable domain, its missing parts supplied by reference TRBV5-6 and TRBJ2-3, is DAGVTQSPTHLIKTRGQQVTLRCSPKSGHDTVSWYQQALGQGPQFIFQYYEEEERQRGNFPDRFSGHQFPNYSSELNVNALLLGDSALYLCASSGLGSGVGYFGPGTRLTVL.

This chain uses TRBV6-5 with TRBJ1-2; no definite D call. The length of the CDR3 is 16 residues. V was cut by 2 bases and J by 12 bases, with 25 bases left in between. Germline V CDR1 and CDR2: MNHEY, SVGAGI. The CDR3 DNA is TGTGCCAGCAGTTACCGTAGCGGTGTACAGTCTCTCACGCACACCTTC. It specifies CASSYRSGVQSLTHTF.

The chain couples TRBV4-1 to TRBJ1-6, with D possibly being TRBD1 (6 bases). Germline CDR1 and CDR2: MGHRA and YSYEKL. The CDR3 totals 15 residues. V lost 3 bases and J 8 bases, leaving 14 bases between the germline ends. For the CDR3, the DNA is TGCGCCAGCAGCCATTCCGGGACACGTTATTCACCCCTCCACTTT. Translated, it gives CASSHSGTRYSPLHF.

This clone has a handful of counts. This chain's CDR3 is CASSLEGRKSSSYNSPLHF. CDR3 coding DNA: TGTGCCAGCAGCTTAGAGGGCAGAAAGTCAAGCTCCTATAATTCACCCCTCCACTTT. V gene TRBV11-2 combines with J gene TRBJ1-6; D unresolved. The length of the CDR3 is 19 residues. The germline V and J ends were trimmed by 0 bases and 0 bases, with 15 bases remaining between them. Per germline, CDR1 SGHAT and CDR2 FQNNGV.

J is TRBJ2-3 and V is TRBV29-1; 11 positions agree with TRBD1. CDR1 is SQVTM, CDR2 ANQGSEA, per germline. V trimming: 6 bases; J trimming: 7 bases; junction bases outside the gene matches: 9. This CDR3 has 14 amino acids. CDR3: CSVEDRGQLYTQYF. The CDR3 coding sequence is TGCAGCGTCGAGGACAGGGGGCAGCTATATACGCAGTATTTT.